A selection of T cell receptor beta chains follows, all from one sample in a study of pediatric ulcerative colitis. Method: immunoSEQ multiplex PCR; TCRdb's copy keeps in-frame clones and lacks some. The repertoire holds 20,000 to 25,000 clones, with around 69% as singletons. Sample: gut tissue. The receptor set was obtained from a boy younger than 18 with severe ulcerative colitis. Each CDR3 is given with its conserved first and last residue. The order of the fields is J gene, clone size, V gene, D gene, CDR3 protein, CDR3 DNA. The D gene is left open where the match is weak. For some rows the clone size is stated as once, few or many, or as a class when expanded; others skip it.

TRBJ1-5 . TRBV6-5 . CASSYQDAQHF TGTGCCAGCAGTTACCAGGACGCCCAGCATTTT
TRBJ1-2 . TRBV7-2 . CASSLAGPKYGYTF TGTGCCAGCAGCTTAGCGGGGCCGAAGTATGGCTACACCTTC
TRBJ1-4 few TRBV5-1 . CASAMSRPNEKLFF TGCGCCAGCGCTATGAGCAGACCTAATGAAAAACTGTTTTTT
TRBJ1-1 . TRBV6-6 . CASRRVQGSTEAFF TGTGCCAGCAGGAGGGTACAGGGAAGCACTGAAGCTTTCTTT
TRBJ1-5 medium-sized TRBV5-5 . CASSFIGSNQPQHF TGTGCCAGCAGCTTTATCGGTAGCAATCAGCCCCAGCATTTT
TRBJ2-6 . TRBV19 TRBD1 CASSMGQGIGGANVLTF TGTGCCAGTAGTATGGGACAGGGCATAGGTGGGGCCAACGTCCTGACTTTC
TRBJ2-6 . TRBV19 TRBD1 CASSAAGTGFGANVLTF TGTGCCAGTAGTGCCGCCGGGACAGGGTTTGGGGCCAACGTCCTGACTTTC
TRBJ2-7 . TRBV9 . CASSVDSGYSYEQYF TGTGCCAGCAGCGTAGATTCGGGTTACTCCTACGAGCAGTACTTC
TRBJ2-7 . TRBV19 . CASSIEGSGSYEQYF TGTGCCAGTAGTATTGAGGGTTCGGGCTCCTACGAGCAGTACTTC
TRBJ1-2 . TRBV5-3 . CAVPPISRGDIYTF TGTGCCGTCCCCCCAATTAGCAGGGGTGACATCTACACCTTC
TRBJ2-1 few TRBV5-1 . CASSASGGGAYNEQFF TGCGCCAGCAGCGCCTCCGGAGGGGGGGCCTACAATGAGCAGTTCTTC
TRBJ1-1 . TRBV5-1 . CASSSGQMNTEAFF TGCGCCAGCAGCTCAGGACAGATGAACACTGAAGCTTTCTTT
TRBJ2-1 . TRBV6-1 TRBD2 CASNGLAGGYNEQFF TGTGCCAGCAATGGACTAGCGGGGGGATACAATGAGCAGTTCTTC
TRBJ2-7 . TRBV5-1 TRBD2 CASSPTGSGGYEQYF TGCGCCAGCAGCCCGACAGGGAGCGGGGGGTACGAGCAGTACTTC
TRBJ1-2 . TRBV27 . CASSFGGSEGYTF TGTGCCAGCAGTTTTGGGGGCTCGGAAGGCTACACCTTC
TRBJ2-1 few TRBV5-6 TRBD2 CASSFGGRGRDNEQFF TGTGCCAGCAGCTTTGGAGGGCGGGGGAGAGACAATGAGCAGTTCTTC
TRBJ1-2 . TRBV5-6 . CASSLEGPRDGYTF TGTGCCAGCAGCTTGGAAGGGCCACGGGATGGCTACACCTTC
TRBJ2-3 . TRBV18 . CASSPQWRASTDTQYF TGTGCCAGCTCACCACAATGGAGGGCCAGCACAGATACGCAGTATTTT
TRBJ2-7 . TRBV4-3 . CASSPVQGYEQYF TGCGCCAGCAGCCCCGTCCAGGGTTACGAGCAGTACTTC
TRBJ1-4 . TRBV18 . CASSRGGYGEKLFF TGTGCCAGCTCCCGAGGGGGGTACGGCGAAAAACTGTTTTTT
TRBJ2-2 . TRBV7-2 . CASSLGEGTGELFF TGTGCCAGCAGCTTAGGAGAGGGCACCGGGGAGCTGTTTTTT
TRBJ1-5 . TRBV30 . CAWSISEEQPQHF TGTGCCTGGAGTATTTCGGAGGAGCAGCCCCAGCATTTT
TRBJ2-3 . TRBV7-3 . CASSLGGTDTQYF TGTGCCAGCAGCTTGGGTGGCACAGATACGCAGTATTTT
TRBJ1-2 . TRBV6-5 . CASRQTPNYGYTF TGTGCCAGCAGGCAGACACCTAACTATGGCTACACCTTC
TRBJ2-2 few TRBV7-6 . CASGVFSGELFF TGTGCCAGCGGCGTGTTCTCCGGGGAGCTGTTTTTT
TRBJ1-1 . TRBV10-2 . CASSEVGGDTEAFF TGCGCCAGCAGTGAGGTGGGGGGGGATACTGAAGCTTTCTTT
TRBJ1-1 . TRBV7-9 TRBD1 CASSPPRGQAPKGHTEAFF TGTGCCAGCAGCCCACCAAGGGGACAGGCACCTAAAGGACACACTGAAGCTTTCTTT
TRBJ1-1 . TRBV30 . CAWSRQFTEAFF TGTGCCTGGAGTCGACAGTTCACTGAAGCTTTCTTT
TRBJ1-2 once TRBV9 TRBD1 CASSETGGGYGYTF TGTGCCAGCAGCGAGACAGGGGGTGGCTATGGCTACACCTTC
TRBJ1-3 . TRBV6-5 . CASSYSKAGNTIYF TGTGCCAGCAGTTACTCAAAGGCAGGAAACACCATATATTTT
TRBJ1-5 . TRBV2 . CASSESSVSYQPQHF TGTGCCAGCAGTGAAAGTTCTGTATCGTACCAGCCCCAGCATTTT